The table lists the clone carrying this TCR beta chain with many counts. V lost 2 bases to trimming and J lost 9 bases; unmatched junction nucleotides: 11. The CDR3 extends over 17 amino acids. Germline V gives CDR1 KGHSH, CDR2 LQKENI. MiXCR, applied by TCRdb to the PCR reads, yields one record per CDR3 protein. Of approximately 670,000 distinct CDR3 sequences listed, just under 20% are singletons. This sample stems from a study of molecular identifiers for immune sequencing clone quantification. This chain uses TRBV18 with TRBJ1-6, with 9 bases matching TRBD1. Sequencing input: naive CD8+ T cells from blood, with Jurkat cell RNA spiked in. The subset denotes: FACS-sorted CD8+CD4-CCR7+CD45RA+ naive T cells. This TCR derives from a human donor in good health. Some libraries in this study had Jurkat cell RNA spiked in. CDR3 DNA sequence: TGTGCCAGCTCACCAGGCGGACAGGGGTCGTCAAGTTCACCCCTCCACTTT. This encodes CASSPGGQGSSSSPLHF.